This TCR beta chain emerged from a study of T-cell reconstitution after alpha-beta-depleted transplantation in children. Study-wide points: The origin of high day-60 TCRbeta diversity in some patients lay in surviving recipient T cells and thymic progenitors. Several hundred expanded graft clones reportedly supplied alpha-beta T cells about two months after transplant. The main origin of T-cell counts and diversity one year after transplant was newly produced T cells.

The sample holds one count of this clonotype. What it binds is not known. The germline CDR1 and CDR2 sequences are SGHTA and FQGNSA. CDR3 length: 13 amino acids. Trimming left V 5 bases short and J 6 bases short, with 12 bases between. Library preparation (for TCRbeta) was performed with unique molecular identifiers. TCRdb processed the PCR reads anew with MiXCR; each CDR3 protein has one entry. Among around 450,000 distinct CDR3 sequences listed, approximately 41% were seen once. The chain has TRBV7-2 and TRBJ2-3; the D gene is possibly TRBD2 (5 bases). The receptor's source is a girl aged 2 to 9 with aplastic anemia, due to receive a stem cell transplant. The sample in question was PBMCs, obtained before TCRalphabeta/CD19-depleted stem cell transplant. The CDR3 region has the DNA TGTGCCAGCAGCCCAAGGAGGATTGATACGCAGTATTTT. Translating it yields CASSPRRIDTQYF.